This paragraph reports one TCR beta chain. This CDR3 is built from 14 residues. Germline lookup yields CDR1 MNHEY and CDR2 SMNVEV (reference sequence). V was cut by 2 bases and J by 3 bases, with 11 bases left in between. These data originate in a study of blood T cell repertoires in COVID-19. At the level of the study: Both acute and convalescent COVID-19 samples were obtained from the United States, Italy and Spain. T cells, B-cell-depleted T cells, or PBMCs provided the cDNA or gDNA that served as material.

Authors' processing steps: Estimates of nucleated cell counts were drawn from the amplification of reference gene primers. Assay used: immunoSEQ multiplex PCR; TCRdb lists only in-frame clones, some missing. V, J and clone size reflect that table, while D and trimming were determined from the DNA. The sample includes 85,000 to 120,000 clones, 75% to 90% of them seen just once. Sequencing used peripheral blood. This clonotype was obtained from a human donor in a cohort sampled during active COVID-19. The J gene is TRBJ2-7, the V gene TRBV27, with D possibly being TRBD1 (6 bases). The CDR3 spells CASSLGGHLYEQYF. CDR3 sequence (DNA): TGTGCCAGCAGTTTAGGGGGACACCTCTACGAGCAGTACTTC.